Listed here are 30 T cell receptor beta chains from one sample, sequenced in a study of identical twins. TCRdb reanalysed the 5' RACE reads using MiXCR and keeps one entry per CDR3 protein. The data contain some 630,000 distinct CDR3 sequences, 7% to 7.5% of them singletons. In addition, the sample was reused for a study of yellow fever vaccine responses in identical twins.

The specimen sequenced was PBMCs. The source is a young woman in good health.

A few counts support this clonotype. The chain is built from TRBV2 and TRBJ2-2; 8 nucleotides align to TRBD1. Looked up from germline, CDR1 is SNHLY and CDR2 is FYNNEI. This CDR3 spans 16 amino acids. Trimming took 1 base from V and 4 from J; bases not matched to a gene: 5. The CDR3 loop reads CASSEGTGSATGELFF. The CDR3 DNA follows: TGTGCCAGCAGTGAAGGGACAGGGAGTGCCACCGGGGAGCTGTTTTTT.

This clonotype came up many times. This chain connects TRBV12-3 or TRBV12-4 to TRBJ2-3; 11 bases agree with TRBD2. V shed 5 bases and J 3 bases; nucleotides not matched to a gene: 7. The CDR3 runs 16 residues. DNA of the CDR3: TGTGCCAGCAGTCTTAGCGGGGGGGGCCCAACAGATACGCAGTATTTT. This gives the protein CASSLSGGGPTDTQYF.

This clonotype was found many times. The gene calls are TRBV6-1 and TRBJ2-1, with 10 positions matching TRBD2. Germline V lookup: CDR1 MNHNS, CDR2 SASEGT. The junction had 5 bases not matched to a gene; V was cut back by 5 bases and J by 4 bases. The CDR3 length is 15 residues. This CDR3 reads CASSLGTSVYNEQFF. CDR3 nucleotide sequence: TGTGCCAGCAGTCTCGGGACTAGCGTGTACAATGAGCAGTTCTTC.

The rearrangement uses TRBV10-2 and TRBJ1-5; D unresolved. V was pared by 6 bases and J by 0 bases, with 9 bases between. Germline V gene data show CDR1 as WSHSY and CDR2 as SAAADI. The CDR3 covers 14 residues. CDR3 sequence reads: CASRAEYSNQPQHF. In DNA form, the CDR3 reads TGCGCCAGCAGGGCGGAATATAGCAATCAGCCCCAGCATTTT.

The gene calls are TRBV7-9 and TRBJ2-6; D remains unclear. Per the germline V gene, CDR1 is SEHNR and CDR2 is FQNEAQ (reference sequence). The CDR3 has 16 residues. Deletions cut 5 bases from V and 2 bases from J, with 13 bases between. The DNA of the CDR3 is TGTGCCAGCAGCCTGGATGGGGTGACTGGGGCCAACGTCCTGACTTTC. This encodes CASSLDGVTGANVLTF.

This clonotype showed up just a few times. The chain couples TRBV20-1 to TRBJ2-7, with TRBD2 matching over 11 bases. The germline V gene has CDR1 DFQATT and CDR2 SNEGSKA (reference sequence). This CDR3 is 14 amino acids long. With 5 bases clipped from V and 4 bases from J, the junction kept 7 bases outside the gene matches. DNA for the CDR3: TGCAGTGCTCCCGGGACTAGCGGAGTTTACGAGCAGTACTTC. It is translated as CSAPGTSGVYEQYF.

V usage is TRBV5-1 and J usage is TRBJ2-3; a possible D gene is TRBD1 (6 bases). CDR3 length: 13 residues. The ends were cut back, 5 bases at V and 7 bases at J, with 14 bases in the middle. Germline CDR1 SGHRS, CDR2 YFSETQ. The CDR3: CASRDSQEYTQYF. The DNA of the CDR3 is TGCGCCAGCAGGGACAGCCAGGAGTATACGCAGTATTTT.

The chain employs TRBV27 and TRBJ2-5, with TRBD1 identical over 11 bases. J gave up 5 bases and V 8 bases, and 7 bases lay outside the gene matches. This CDR3 region has 14 residues. The germline CDR1 and CDR2 sequences are MNHEY and SMNVEV (reference sequence). The CDR3 protein is CASGGQGAGETQYF. As DNA, the CDR3 is TGTGCCAGCGGAGGACAGGGGGCCGGGGAGACCCAGTACTTC.

The sample holds many counts of this clonotype. This sequence joins TRBV6-5 and TRBJ2-5, with D perhaps matching TRBD2 (5 bases). Trimming cost V 0 bases and J 5 bases, with 7 bases left between them. Germline lookup yields CDR1 MNHEY and CDR2 SVGAGI. The CDR3 has 13 residues. CDR3 loop: CASSYSGAETQYF. CDR3 nucleotides: TGTGCCAGCAGTTACTCGGGAGCCGAGACCCAGTACTTC.

In its sample, this clonotype was seen many times. The chain employs TRBV20-1 and TRBJ2-7; 9 bases map to TRBD1. Trimming took 3 bases from V and 3 from J; bases not matched to a gene: 6. The CDR3 has 14 residues. Germline V CDR1 and CDR2: DFQATT, SNEGSKA (reference sequence). The CDR3 region is CSASPGTGFYEQYV. CDR3 DNA sequence: TGCAGTGCTAGTCCCGGGACAGGGTTCTACGAGCAGTACGTC.

This clonotype occurred a few times. The rearrangement uses TRBV20-1 and TRBJ1-5; 7 bases are a match to TRBD1. The CDR3 covers 15 residues. The V gene end was trimmed by 6 bases and the J gene end by 3 bases; junction bases not matched to a gene: 11. From germline, CDR1 is DFQATT and CDR2 SNEGSKA (reference sequence). The DNA for the CDR3 is TGCAGTGCCAGCAAGGGACAGTCGATCAATCAGCCCCAGCATTTT. Residues: CSASKGQSINQPQHF.

A remark on this clonotype: A read error may account for a junction end that differs from germline. The chain recombines TRBV7-3 with TRBJ2-5; tentative D call: TRBD1 (6 bases). This CDR3 contains 14 residues. Germline V gene data show CDR1 as SGHTA and CDR2 as FQGTGA. In nucleotides, the CDR3 is TGTGCCAGCAGCAAACAGGGCCAAGGAGAGACCCGGTACTTC. This translates into CASSKQGQGETRYF.

The rearrangement joins TRBV2 to TRBJ2-3; 9 nucleotides agree with TRBD1. The germline V gene encodes CDR1 SNHLY and CDR2 FYNNEI. J gave up 1 base and V 6 bases, and 8 bases lay outside the gene matches. The CDR3 runs 16 residues. This CDR3 reads CASRIQGAKGTDTQYF. As DNA, the CDR3 is TGTGCCAGCAGAATACAGGGGGCGAAGGGCACAGATACGCAGTATTTT.

This clonotype was seen repeatedly, ten times or more. The V and J genes are TRBV29-1 and TRBJ1-2; TRBD1 aligns across 12 bases. Trimming took 7 bases from V and 0 from J; bases not matched to a gene: 3. CDR3 length equals 14 residues. Germline CDR1 and CDR2: SQVTM and ANQGSEA. The CDR3 DNA reads TGCAGCGCTGGGACAGGGGGCCCTAACTATGGCTACACCTTC. Amino acids: CSAGTGGPNYGYTF.

In its sample, this clonotype was seen a few times. The chain recombines TRBV5-4 with TRBJ2-7; TRBD1 matches 11 bases. J gave up 3 bases and V 2 bases, and 4 bases lay outside the gene matches. The CDR3 runs 15 residues. Germline loops: CDR1 SGHNT, CDR2 YYREEE (reference sequence). The CDR3 nucleotides read TGTGCCAGCAGCTTAACCGGGACAGGGGGCTACGAGCAGTACTTC. Protein product: CASSLTGTGGYEQYF. Variable domain in full (rest from reference TRBV5-4 and TRBJ2-7): ETGVTQSPTHLIKTRGQQVTLRCSSQSGHNTVSWYQQALGQGPQFIFQYYREEENGRGNFPPRFSGLQFPNYSSELNVNALELDDSALYLCASSLTGTGGYEQYFGPGTRLTVT.

This clonotype was detected only a few times. This chain uses TRBV28 with TRBJ2-7, with TRBD2 as a possible D gene (6 bases). The CDR3 consists of 13 residues. CDR1 and CDR2 from the germline V gene are MDHEN and SYDVKM. V gave up 9 bases and J gave up 2 bases, with 14 bases separating them. CDR3 bases: TGTGCCAGTACCGGGACTCCAGCCTACGAGCAGTACTTC. Translating it yields CASTGTPAYEQYF.

V usage is TRBV29-1 and J usage is TRBJ2-1; TRBD2 agrees at 10 bases. With V trimmed by 6 bases and J by 3 bases, 14 bases remained unmatched. Germline CDR1 is SQVTM and CDR2 is ANQGSEA. This CDR3 region has 17 residues. The CDR3 sequence is CSVQNDSGLANYNEQFF. The CDR3 DNA follows: TGCAGCGTCCAAAATGACTCGGGACTAGCGAACTACAATGAGCAGTTCTTC.

The table lists this clonotype with many counts. This chain joins TRBV5-1 and TRBJ2-7; TRBD1 aligns across 7 bases. The CDR3 totals 16 residues. Germline trimming cut 4 bases from V and 3 bases from J; bases unmatched to any gene: 13. CDR1 and CDR2 (germline): SGHRS, YFSETQ. The CDR3: CASSGLLSTGNYEQYF. CDR3 bases: TGCGCCAGCAGCGGACTTCTTTCGACAGGGAACTACGAGCAGTACTTC.

This clonotype was seen many times. The V call is TRBV24-1, the J call TRBJ2-2, with 11 nucleotides matching TRBD2. The V and J ends lost 7 bases and 3 bases, in that order; junction bases with no gene match: 0. Looked up from germline, CDR1 is KGHDR and CDR2 is SFDVKD. The CDR3 is made up of 14 amino acids. CDR3 nucleotides: TGTGCCACCAGGACTAGCGGGGACACCGGGGAGCTGTTTTTT. Translation gives CATRTSGDTGELFF.

This rearrangement joins TRBV6-1 to TRBJ2-7, with 13 bases that match TRBD2. V lost 5 bases to trimming and J lost 3 bases; unmatched junction nucleotides: 10. From germline, CDR1 is MNHNS and CDR2 SASEGT. The CDR3 covers 17 residues. The CDR3 DNA is TGTGCCAGCAGTAAGAGGGGACTAGCGGGGACTTGCTACGAGCAGTACGTC. Translated, it gives CASSKRGLAGTCYEQYV.

This clonotype showed up many times. The chain joins TRBV7-9 to TRBJ2-3; 10 bases are shared with TRBD2. The CDR3 is 16 amino acids. The J segment lost 1 base and the V segment lost 10 bases, leaving 11 bases of the junction unmatched. Germline CDR1 and CDR2: SEHNR and FQNEAQ (reference sequence). The CDR3 DNA is TGTGCCACCGTTCCTTACGGACTAGCGGGCACAGATACGCAGTATTTT. The encoded protein is CATVPYGLAGTDTQYF. Drawing the rest from reference TRBV7-9 and TRBJ2-3, the complete variable domain is DTGVSQNPRHKITKRGQNVTFRCDPISEHNRLYWYRQTLGQGPEFLTYFQNEAQLEKSRLLSDRFSAERPKGSFSTLEIQRTEQGDSAMYLCATVPYGLAGTDTQYFGPGTRLTVL.

V gene TRBV11-3 combines with J gene TRBJ2-7, with a possible D match to TRBD2 (6 bases). The germline V and J ends were trimmed by 5 bases and 0 bases, with 14 bases remaining between them. The V gene's germline CDR1 is SGHNT and CDR2 YENEEA. CDR3 size: 15 residues. CDR3 nucleotide sequence: TGTGCCAGCAGCGGTGAACTAGCCCCCTCCTACGAGCAGTACTTC. Its translation is CASSGELAPSYEQYF.

This clonotype was detected many times. This chain uses TRBV29-1 with TRBJ2-1; no firm D call. CDR1 and CDR2 from the germline V gene are SQVTM and ANQGSEA. The CDR3 sequence is 10 residues long. V was clipped by 5 bases and J by 5 bases, with 4 bases between them. This CDR3 is CSVKNNEQFF. The CDR3 region has the DNA TGCAGCGTTAAGAACAATGAGCAGTTCTTC.

The V call is TRBV29-1, the J call TRBJ2-3; D might be TRBD2 (5 bases). In germline, CDR1 is SQVTM, CDR2 ANQGSEA. The CDR3 has 14 residues. Trimming shortened V by 4 bases and J by 0 bases, and 11 bases separated the two germline ends. CDR3 sequence: CSVGSGLSTDTQYF. In DNA form, the CDR3 reads TGCAGCGTTGGGAGCGGACTCAGCACAGATACGCAGTATTTT.

This clonotype was found many times. The chain employs TRBV12-5 and TRBJ1-2; 8 positions agree with TRBD1. This CDR3 is built from 15 residues. With 6 bases clipped from V and 4 bases from J, the junction kept 10 bases outside the gene matches. The germline V gene encodes CDR1 LGHNT and CDR2 FRNRAP. The CDR3 loop is CASGDNRGLLYGYTF. For the CDR3, the DNA is TGTGCTAGTGGAGATAACAGGGGGTTACTCTATGGCTACACCTTC.

Ten or more counts support this clonotype. The CDR3 bases are TGCGCCAGCAGCCGAAAGTTATACAGGGGGTCTTCCTGGGAGCAGTACGTC. Translated: CASSRKLYRGSSWEQYV. The chain combines TRBV4-1 with TRBJ2-7; 8 bases match TRBD1. J was trimmed by 7 bases and V by 4 bases; bases with no gene match: 18. CDR1 and CDR2 (germline): MGHRA, YSYEKL. The CDR3 is 17 residues long.

This chain connects TRBV6-1 to TRBJ1-5, with 8 nucleotides matching TRBD1. This CDR3 comprises 17 residues. Germline CDR1 reads MNHNS; CDR2 reads SASEGT. The V gene end was trimmed by 4 bases and the J gene end by 0 bases; junction bases not matched to a gene: 8. CDR3 bases: TGTGCCAGCAGTGCGATGGGACAGGTTTATAGCAATCAGCCCCAGCATTTT. Its protein product is CASSAMGQVYSNQPQHF.

The table lists this clonotype with many counts. This sequence joins TRBV12-3 or TRBV12-4 and TRBJ2-1; D tentatively fits TRBD1 or TRBD2 (5 bases each). V was shortened by 5 bases and J by 3 bases, with 14 bases between the two germline ends. This CDR3 is 15 amino acids long. CDR3 residues: CASSPSGTGYNEQFF. The CDR3, as DNA: TGTGCCAGCAGTCCCTCCGGGACCGGCTACAATGAGCAGTTCTTC.

This clonotype was recorded a few times. The DNA of the CDR3 is TGTGCCATCAGTGAGTCGGTACAATTCACAAGCGCTTTCTTT. Translation gives CAISESVQFTSAFF. The chain carries TRBV10-3 and TRBJ1-1; D is unresolved. This CDR3 has 14 amino acids. Trimming shortened V by 0 bases and J by 11 bases, and 16 bases separated the two germline ends. The germline gives CDR1 ENHRY, CDR2 SYGVKD.

The CDR3 DNA sequence: TGTGCCAGCAGCCAAGTGTCGGGACTAGCGGGGGGGCCTGGTTTCAATGAGCAGTTCTTC. Protein product: CASSQVSGLAGGPGFNEQFF. The gene calls are TRBV3-1 and TRBJ2-1, with 16 bases that match TRBD2. The CDR3 length is 20 residues. V was pared by 1 base and J by 6 bases, with 12 bases of the junction left unmatched. The V gene's germline CDR1 is LGHDT and CDR2 YNNKEL (reference sequence).